This section outlines one T cell receptor beta chain sequence together with its context. This clonotype was observed a handful of times. Its antigen target is currently unknown. The input lacks base qualities; no much larger clone sits a single base away. The donors were 40 or so Caucasian individuals from Russia, aged about 6 to 100 years, who were systemically healthy. About 9.8 milliliters of peripheral blood were drawn from each donor into EDTA-treated Vacutainer tubes. Ficoll-Paque density-gradient centrifugation was used to isolate PBMCs, with at least 6.5 million per sample. Trizol reagent was used to extract total RNA from PBMCs, with at least 6 micrograms per sample. The percentages of naive CD45RAhigh/CD27high T cells were determined by flow cytometry on a PBMC aliquot from every donor. This entry comes from a study of blood T cells in healthy people across ages (dated by TCRdb to about 2015). Concerning the study at large: Template switching captured roughly one uniquely barcoded TCR beta cDNA molecule per two T cells in model experiments. Using deep sequencing normalized with unique cDNA molecular identifiers, the study measured how TCR beta repertoire diversity changes with age. Donors were grouped into four age groups: young (average 16 years), middle-aged (about 40), aged (around 62) and long-lived (less than 85). To avoid experimental bias, donors of different ages were distributed randomly across sequencing lanes. Using the same blood draw, the study looked at two additional independent replicas of 1 million unique cDNA reads for two donors, one aged 18 to 30 and the other aged 80 or older. Study-wide conclusions, independent of this receptor: There was a strong correlation between observed TCR beta diversity and the percentage of naive T cells measured by flow cytometry. Observed TCR beta diversity per million T cells fell roughly linearly with age, and a significant reduction was already apparent by age around 44. Since profiling was done on bulk unsorted PBMCs, naive and antigen-experienced compartments could not be conclusively compared. Estimates of total diversity from one million sequenced T cells were regarded as lower bounds and underestimates. Compared with the aged group, more naive CD4+ T cells, fewer expanded clones and increased TCR diversity were shown by the long-lived group, suggesting age selection. Because the CMV infection status of the donors was unknown, age-related changes in expanded clonotypes may potentially have been confounded.

Preparation of the library involved 5' RACE. A second roughly 7 to 11 cycle PCR used a sample-barcoded 5' primer and a J-beta primer mix. A unique molecular identifier was introduced onto each TCR beta cDNA molecule by a template-switch 5' adaptor carrying 12 random nucleotides. At least 2.5 million CDR3-containing paired-end reads were obtained from each sample. First-strand cDNA synthesis was performed from all RNA using the Mint cDNA synthesis kit, with priming by a TRBC-specific oligonucleotide. After uracil-DNA glycosylase treatment, a first 18-cycle PCR used universal primers M1SS and BC2_uni_R on all cDNA. On the authors' methods: For normalization, 1 million high-quality reads were randomly selected from each sample, with every read carrying a distinct molecular identifier. Instead of being binned into consensus sequences, reads that shared molecular identifiers were thrown out. MiTCR, run with a Q25 quality threshold and the strictest error-elimination algorithm, handled CDR3 identification, clonotype clustering and error correction. Lower-bound total TCR beta diversity was estimated with a nonparametric unseen species model using Euler transformation. TCRdb reworked the public reads: Q25 trimming with fastp, MiXCR clone assembly, productive beta chains retained. Rows are unified per CDR3 protein, each entry keeping the most common DNA and genes. In this record, the V and J calls reflect TCRdb's handling and not the investigators' own analysis. Counted in this sample were over 1,500,000 distinct CDR3 sequences; 35% to 50% of them appeared once. Of the sample, 20% to 25% is held by the ten largest clones.

V gives up 10 bases and J gives up 0 bases, and the segment between their germline ends measures 10 bases. In the germline V gene, CDR1 corresponds to ENHRY and CDR2 to SYGVKD. The CDR3, cysteine through phenylalanine, is 14 amino acids long. Just CDR3 DNA is preserved here, 42 bases in frame from base 1. Sequenced sample: blood. In this chain, TRBV10-3 is recombined with TRBJ2-6; no D gene can be assigned with confidence. The receptor was isolated from a human donor in good health. The bases read TGTGCCACCAGGCTGGGCTCTGGGGCCAACGTCCTGACTTTC. This translates into CATRLGSGANVLTF.